What follows are 3 T cell receptor beta chains derived from one specimen sequenced in a study of T cell responses to AZD1222 COVID-19 vaccine. Sequencing used immunoSEQ multiplex PCR; TCRdb keeps in-frame clones, though not all of them. The sample lists over 120,000 clones, around 91% seen once, with roughly 1.5% in the top ten. The specimen comprised peripheral blood, sampled on day 0 of AZD1222 vaccination. The origin of the receptors is an adult in good health.

The chain employs TRBV2 and TRBJ1-5; maybe TRBD1 (6 bases). Germline loops: CDR1 SNHLY, CDR2 FYNNEI. V lost 3 bases, J lost 6 bases, and 6 bases lay in between. CDR3 length equals 12 residues. CDR3: CASSEDSQPQHF. The CDR3, as DNA: TGTGCCAGCAGTGAGGACAGTCAGCCCCAGCATTTT.

This chain joins TRBV5-6 and TRBJ1-6; no firm D call. Trimming shortened V by 1 base and J by 0 bases, and 8 bases separated the two germline ends. Germline assignment: CDR1 SGHDT and CDR2 YYEEEE. This CDR3 has 16 residues. The CDR3, as DNA: TGTGCCAGCAGCTTGAGTGTCAGCTCCTATAATTCACCCCTCCACTTT. This translates into CASSLSVSSYNSPLHF. Using reference TRBV5-6 and TRBJ1-6 for the parts outside the CDR3, the full variable domain is DAGVTQSPTHLIKTRGQQVTLRCSPKSGHDTVSWYQQALGQGPQFIFQYYEEEERQRGNFPDRFSGHQFPNYSSELNVNALLLGDSALYLCASSLSVSSYNSPLHFGNGTRLTVT.

The rearrangement uses TRBV5-8 and TRBJ1-1, with no clear D. The V end lost 2 bases, the J end lost 5 bases, and 4 bases lay between the germline ends. CDR1 and CDR2 from the germline V gene are SGHTS and YDEGEE. The length of the CDR3 is 11 residues. The CDR3 nucleotides are TGTGCCAGCAGCTTCGCAACTGAAGCTTTCTTT. Translated: CASSFATEAFF.